A selection of T cell receptor beta chains follows, all from one sample in a study of blood T cell repertoires in COVID-19. Assay used: immunoSEQ multiplex PCR; TCRdb lists only in-frame clones, some missing. The table shows approximately 250,000 clones, with 84% occurring only once. The material sequenced was peripheral blood. All receptors derive from a human donor in a cohort sampled during active COVID-19. Each CDR3 is given with its conserved first and last residue. Each record gives: V gene, clone size, J gene, D gene, CDR3 protein, CDR3 DNA. D genes are given only for firm matches. Where a row states a size, it is once, few, many or the class of an expanded clone; other rows omit it.

TRBV15,-,TRBJ2-7,-,CATGDWVGYEQYF,TGTGCCACCGGGGACTGGGTAGGCTACGAGCAGTACTTC
TRBV9,-,TRBJ2-1,TRBD2,CASSVSSGRQEQFF,TGTGCCAGCAGCGTAAGTAGCGGGAGGCAGGAGCAGTTCTTC
TRBV28,-,TRBJ2-7,-,CASSLIGGLLVEQYF,TGTGCCAGCAGCCTCATTGGGGGACTCTTAGTGGAGCAGTACTTC
TRBV7-9,-,TRBJ2-3,-,CASSSGPYRTDTQYF,TGTGCCAGCAGCTCAGGTCCCTATAGGACAGATACGCAGTATTTT
TRBV12-1,-,TRBJ2-7,-,CASTIVLPYEQYF,TGTGCCAGCACAATAGTACTACCCTACGAGCAGTACTTC
TRBV7-2,-,TRBJ1-6,TRBD1,CASSGGRGYSPLHF,TGTGCCAGCAGCGGGGGCAGGGGGTACTCACCCCTCCACTTT
TRBV5-5,-,TRBJ2-1,-,CASSPVQGTYNEQFF,TGTGCCAGCAGCCCGGTGCAGGGCACCTACAATGAGCAGTTCTTC
TRBV5-5,few,TRBJ2-2,TRBD2,CASRLSGTSGRNNGELFF,TGTGCCAGCAGGCTCTCCGGGACTAGCGGGAGAAACAACGGGGAGCTGTTTTTT
TRBV11-3,-,TRBJ1-4,-,CASSRIPGGATTNEKLFF,TGTGCCAGCAGTCGAATTCCGGGGGGGGCCACAACTAATGAAAAACTGTTTTTT
TRBV15,once,TRBJ2-6,-,CATSSPPGRSSGANVLTF,TGTGCCACCAGCAGCCCCCCGGGGAGGAGCTCTGGGGCCAACGTCCTGACTTTC
TRBV21-1,-,TRBJ1-1,-,CASSERSRRVRTEAFF,TGTGCCAGCAGCGAAAGGTCTAGGAGGGTTCGCACTGAAGCTTTCTTT
TRBV5-1,-,TRBJ2-1,TRBD2,CASSLGSGNYNEQFF,TGCGCCAGCAGCTTGGGTAGCGGGAACTACAATGAGCAGTTCTTC
TRBV6-4,-,TRBJ2-3,-,CASSLQGGTSTDTQYF,TGTGCCAGCAGCTTACAGGGAGGGACTAGCACAGATACGCAGTATTTT
TRBV19,-,TRBJ1-5,TRBD1,CASQGASQPQHF,TGTGCCAGTCAGGGGGCGAGTCAGCCCCAGCATTTT
TRBV6-5,-,TRBJ1-1,TRBD1,CASMRQGRLNTEAFF,TGTGCCAGCATGCGACAGGGGCGGCTGAACACTGAAGCTTTCTTT
TRBV19,-,TRBJ1-3,-,CASSIGNTIYF,TGTGCCAGTAGTATCGGGAACACCATATATTTT
TRBV23-1,-,TRBJ1-1,TRBD1,CASSQPETGSRPEAFF,TGCGCCAGCAGTCAACCTGAGACAGGGTCGAGACCTGAAGCTTTCTTT
TRBV6-2/TRBV6-3,-,TRBJ2-7,-,CASSYSNGIYEQYF,TGTGCCAGCAGTTACTCGAACGGTATTTACGAGCAGTACTTC
TRBV11-2,-,TRBJ2-3,-,CASSLDRLTQGTRSTDTQYF,TGTGCCAGCAGCTTAGATCGGCTCACACAGGGGACTAGGAGCACAGATACGCAGTATTTT
TRBV18,-,TRBJ1-1,-,CASSPARAEAFF,TGTGCCAGCTCACCCGCCAGGGCGGAAGCTTTCTTT
TRBV7-2,-,TRBJ2-2,-,CASSESGVGTGELFF,TGTGCCAGCAGCGAGTCAGGGGTGGGGACCGGGGAGCTGTTTTTT
TRBV7-2,-,TRBJ2-7,-,CASSSRTIPRQKQYF,TGTGCCAGCAGCTCCCGGACTATCCCCCGCCAAAAGCAGTACTTC
TRBV18,-,TRBJ2-4,TRBD1,CASSGAGTGAHKNIQYF,TGTGCCAGCTCAGGGGCCGGGACAGGGGCCCACAAAAACATTCAGTACTTC
TRBV18,-,TRBJ2-7,-,CASSPQEGSFEQYF,TGTGCCAGCTCACCACAGGAGGGCAGTTTCGAGCAGTACTTC
TRBV5-6,-,TRBJ2-1,-,CASTLGRASNNEQFF,TGTGCCAGCACCCTTGGCAGGGCGAGTAACAATGAGCAGTTCTTC
TRBV4-1,-,TRBJ2-1,TRBD2,CASSRTSGSDYNEQFF,TGCGCCAGCAGCCGGACTAGCGGGAGTGACTACAATGAGCAGTTCTTC
TRBV7-8,-,TRBJ1-2,-,CASSLTGLSGYTF,TGTGCCAGCAGCTTAACAGGGTTGAGTGGCTACACCTTC
TRBV28,few,TRBJ1-1,-,CASSLGFWAENTEAFF,TGTGCCAGCAGTTTAGGGTTCTGGGCTGAGAACACTGAAGCTTTCTTT
TRBV4-3,few,TRBJ1-6,-,CASSQDWGRDSPLHF,TGCGCCAGCAGCCAAGATTGGGGCAGGGATTCACCCCTCCACTTT
TRBV15,few,TRBJ1-1,-,CATSRDGEVQGRSEAFF,TGTGCCACCAGCAGAGATGGAGAGGTACAGGGCAGGTCTGAAGCTTTCTTT
TRBV2,-,TRBJ1-6,-,CASNLESSYNSPLHF,TGTGCCAGCAACCTGGAGAGCTCCTATAATTCACCCCTCCACTTT
TRBV7-9,-,TRBJ2-7,-,CASRPLSGGGEQYF,TGTGCCAGCAGACCCCTTAGCGGTGGCGGCGAGCAGTACTTC
TRBV11-2,-,TRBJ1-1,-,CASSLQGNTEAFF,TGTGCCAGCAGCTTACAGGGAAACACTGAAGCTTTCTTT
TRBV6-2/TRBV6-3,few,TRBJ2-3,TRBD2,CASSPRTSGGPDTQYF,TGTGCCAGCAGTCCCCGGACTAGCGGGGGTCCAGATACGCAGTATTTT
TRBV9,-,TRBJ2-3,-,CASSVSQMITDTQYF,TGTGCCAGCAGCGTCAGTCAGATGATAACAGATACGCAGTATTTT
TRBV3-1/TRBV3-2,-,TRBJ2-1,TRBD2,CASSQWGGTSSFNEQFF,TGTGCCAGCAGCCAATGGGGAGGGACTAGCAGCTTCAATGAGCAGTTCTTC
TRBV5-4,-,TRBJ2-7,TRBD1,CASSLKTGQGVNEQYF,TGTGCCAGCAGCTTGAAAACTGGACAGGGGGTCAACGAGCAGTACTTC
TRBV7-2,-,TRBJ2-3,TRBD2,CASSLATGTSGGVTNTQYF,TGTGCCAGCAGCTTAGCAACCGGGACTAGCGGGGGGGTTACGAATACGCAGTATTTT
TRBV2,once,TRBJ2-7,-,CASSAESTVHSYF,TGTGCCAGCAGTGCGGAGTCCACCGTGCATTCGTACTTC
TRBV24-1,-,TRBJ2-1,-,CATSDLYGEQFF,TGTGCCACCAGTGATCTCTACGGGGAGCAGTTCTTC
TRBV11-2,-,TRBJ2-7,-,CASSPRTGAYEQYF,TGTGCCAGCAGCCCGCGGACGGGGGCCTACGAGCAGTACTTC
TRBV14,-,TRBJ1-2,-,CASSQQNVGGYGYTF,TGTGCCAGCAGCCAACAAAATGTCGGGGGGTATGGCTACACCTTC
TRBV27,-,TRBJ2-7,-,CASSTRSIPYEQYF,TGTGCCAGCAGTACAAGAAGTATCCCCTACGAGCAGTACTTC
TRBV12-3/TRBV12-4,-,TRBJ2-5,-,CASSFGETQYF,TGTGCCAGCAGTTTCGGAGAGACCCAGTACTTC
TRBV10-1,-,TRBJ2-1,-,CASSEPGPSFGGDEQFF,TGCGCCAGCAGTGAGCCGGGCCCCTCTTTTGGAGGCGATGAGCAGTTCTTC
TRBV5-1,-,TRBJ2-7,-,CASSLDGGAYEQYF,TGCGCCAGCAGCTTGGATGGGGGCGCCTACGAGCAGTACTTC
TRBV7-2,once,TRBJ2-4,-,CASSLSGTQNIQYF,TGTGCCAGCAGCTTATCCGGGACTCAAAACATTCAGTACTTC
TRBV19,-,TRBJ2-3,TRBD2,CASSPSAGAFADTQYF,TGTGCCAGTAGCCCGTCGGCGGGAGCGTTTGCAGATACGCAGTATTTT
TRBV7-2,-,TRBJ2-5,TRBD2,CASSLRRTSGAETQYF,TGTGCCAGCAGCTTACGGAGGACTAGCGGGGCAGAGACCCAGTACTTC
TRBV25-1,-,TRBJ1-2,-,CASSELRVGGYTF,TGTGCCAGCAGTGAACTCAGGGTAGGGGGCTACACCTTC
TRBV5-6,many,TRBJ2-1,-,CASSNYDRSFYNEQFF,TGTGCCAGCAGCAACTACGACAGGTCATTTTACAATGAGCAGTTCTTC
TRBV5-1,-,TRBJ2-7,TRBD2,CASSPRRTSGSSGQYF,TGCGCCAGCAGCCCGCGCCGCACTAGCGGGAGTTCCGGGCAGTACTTC
TRBV5-1,-,TRBJ1-1,-,CASSLLPEGAEAFF,TGCGCCAGCAGCTTGCTGCCGGAGGGCGCTGAAGCTTTCTTT
TRBV6-2/TRBV6-3,-,TRBJ1-1,TRBD1,CASSTADPDRGAPEAFF,TGTGCCAGCAGCACCGCTGACCCGGACAGGGGGGCCCCTGAAGCTTTCTTT
TRBV5-8,-,TRBJ2-3,-,CASSPGQPGVSDTQYF,TGTGCCAGCAGCCCCGGACAGCCCGGAGTTTCAGATACGCAGTATTTT